This TCR beta chain was captured in a study of blood T cell repertoires in COVID-19. About the research overall: Donors in the United States, Italy and Spain gave samples during acute or convalescent COVID-19. The analysed material was cDNA or gDNA that came from T cells, B-cell-depleted T cells, or PBMCs.

Authors' processing steps: Using reference gene primer amplification, nucleated cell counts were estimated. Only in-frame clones appear in the TCRdb table, and some are missing; sequencing was by immunoSEQ multiplex PCR. The V and J calls and clone size come from that table; D and trimming were worked out from the DNA. The data show a few hundred thousand clones, around 85% seen once. There are 13 residues in the CDR3. V lost 4 bases, J lost 7 bases, and 7 bases stayed unmatched. Germline CDR1 and CDR2: ENHRY and SYGVKD. The V gene is TRBV10-3, the J gene TRBJ2-7, with 7 bases fitting TRBD2. The specimen was peripheral blood. The receptor's source is a human donor in a cohort sampled during active COVID-19. The CDR3 DNA reads as TGTGCCATCAGTGGGTTCATGGGGGGGGAGCAGTACTTC. The encoded protein is CAISGFMGGEQYF.